These T cell receptor beta chains were read from a single sample in a study of T cells in Graves' hyperthyroidism and ophthalmopathy. TCRdb recomputed calls from the multiplex PCR reads with MiXCR, one row per CDR3 protein. This sample has about 270,000 distinct CDR3 sequences, with roughly 20% found just once. Material: blood. The source is a man aged 25 to 45 with Graves' ophthalmopathy. Each CDR3 is given without its conserved first and last residue. The order of the fields is V gene, clone size, J gene, CDR3 protein. Rows may omit the clone size; those that give it use once, few, many or a size class.

>TRBV20-1|few|TRBJ1-5
SARGAGGGNQPQH
>TRBV11-2|few|TRBJ2-2
ASSLRDLITTGELF
>TRBV5-1|many|TRBJ2-3
ASSSTWRGDTQY
>TRBV13|few|TRBJ2-2
ASSLARGTGELF
>TRBV20-1|few|TRBJ1-5
SASWTGDNQPQH
>TRBV5-6|.|TRBJ2-1
ASSHGQGVFSSYNEQF
>TRBV2|.|TRBJ1-1
ASGDPGTGGRAF
>TRBV6-1|.|TRBJ2-1
ASRYNEQF
>TRBV24-1|many|TRBJ1-1
ATSDPNTEAF
>TRBV28|few|TRBJ2-4
ASSSPRGRVAKNIQY
>TRBV18|few|TRBJ2-1
ASSPFLAGGPGEQF
>TRBV6-9|few|TRBJ1-6
ASSFGDPNSPLH
>TRBV19|.|TRBJ2-2
ASSITGLGFGELF
>TRBV27|.|TRBJ2-1
ASSPRGYNEQF
>TRBV30|many|TRBJ2-3
AWSTSGTINTQY
>TRBV20-1|.|TRBJ2-2
SASPSGSLAGELF
>TRBV18|.|TRBJ2-7
ASSPKPNGGYEQY
>TRBV3-1|few|TRBJ2-7
ASSQDRAWEQY
>TRBV28|few|TRBJ2-2
ASRNANTGELF
>TRBV3-1|many|TRBJ2-2
ASGRVNGELF
>TRBV9|.|TRBJ2-1
ASSHFNEQF
>TRBV20-1|few|TRBJ1-1
SARVPGQGAGTEAF
>TRBV6-2/TRBV6-3|few|TRBJ1-1
ASSYSRRTGRVEAF
>TRBV7-9|few|TRBJ2-5
ASSLASSLGKTQY
>TRBV2|.|TRBJ2-2
ASLRDRRISGELF
>TRBV28|few|TRBJ1-5
ASSPRTGSQPQH
>TRBV3-1|few|TRBJ2-2
ASSPTGLAGVFTGELF
>TRBV2|few|TRBJ1-4
ATAPDNEKLF
>TRBV28|few|TRBJ1-5
ASTGFRSQPQH
>TRBV12-3/TRBV12-4|.|TRBJ2-3
ASSSGQQNTDTQY
>TRBV28|few|TRBJ2-7
ASKSASGSYEQY
>TRBV2|.|TRBJ2-5
ASDLAGEETQY
>TRBV15|.|TRBJ2-1
ATSRDHQGTINEQF
>TRBV29-1|.|TRBJ2-7
SVEDPNSGTSEDYEQY
>TRBV3-1|few|TRBJ1-5
ASSQDRVKGRPQH
>TRBV28|many|TRBJ2-1
ASSSTGLVSNEQF
>TRBV18|many|TRBJ1-5
ASSPGHNQPQH
>TRBV12-5|many|TRBJ2-3
ASGPQRSSAFSDTQY
>TRBV11-2|.|TRBJ1-2
ASSPRTGGYSLYGYT
>TRBV11-3|.|TRBJ2-5
ASKLQRGQETQY
>TRBV28|many|TRBJ2-5
ASSSPMGGARETQY
>TRBV11-3|many|TRBJ2-2
ASSLKQGVPGELF
>TRBV19|.|TRBJ2-4
AVRSGGGQY
>TRBV7-8|many|TRBJ2-3
ASSRADTQY
>TRBV12-3/TRBV12-4|few|TRBJ2-1
ASSLWLAGNNEQF
>TRBV14|.|TRBJ2-7
ASSQRLGGSYEQY